This is a list of T cell receptor beta chains from one sample in a study of shared clonotypes between healthy human individuals. Data came from immunoSEQ multiplex PCR; TCRdb stores just in-frame clones and leaves some out. Among around 2.1 million clones, 90% to 95% were seen once, and the ten largest hold 1.7%. Input material: naive CD8+ T cells from PBMCs. These receptors all come from a man aged 18-30 years in good health. Some clones in this sample may be carry-over from other donors' samples. The CDR3 runs from the conserved cysteine through the conserved F or W. D genes are given only for firm matches. Clone size is stated in some rows and not others, as once, few, many or a class when expanded.

d_call: TRBD1; j_call: TRBJ2-7; clone_size: .; cdr3_length: 15; v_call: TRBV29-1; cdr3_nt: TGCAGCGTTGAAGTACTGGCAGGGGGATCCTACGAGCAGTACTTC; cdr3_aa: CSVEVLAGGSYEQYF
d_call: .; j_call: TRBJ1-2; clone_size: .; cdr3_length: 17; v_call: TRBV16; cdr3_nt: TGTGCCAGCAACGCCAAATCCCGACAGTGGAGGAACTATGGCTACACCTTC; cdr3_aa: CASNAKSRQWRNYGYTF
d_call: TRBD2; j_call: TRBJ2-3; clone_size: .; cdr3_length: 15; v_call: TRBV7-9; cdr3_nt: TGTGCCAGCAGCTTTCTAGCGGGAGGATCCGATACGCAGTATTTT; cdr3_aa: CASSFLAGGSDTQYF
d_call: .; j_call: TRBJ1-3; clone_size: .; cdr3_length: 15; v_call: TRBV15; cdr3_nt: TGTGCCACCAGCGGATCAAGGGGCTCTGGAAACACCATATATTTT; cdr3_aa: CATSGSRGSGNTIYF
d_call: .; j_call: TRBJ2-1; clone_size: .; cdr3_length: 14; v_call: TRBV11-2; cdr3_nt: TGTGCCAGCAGCTTAGTCTACCGCCATGGGGAGCAGTTCTTC; cdr3_aa: CASSLVYRHGEQFF
d_call: .; j_call: TRBJ1-3; clone_size: .; cdr3_length: 14; v_call: TRBV6-5; cdr3_nt: TGTGCCAGCAGTACCACAGACTCTGGAAACACCATATATTTT; cdr3_aa: CASSTTDSGNTIYF
d_call: TRBD1; j_call: TRBJ1-1; clone_size: .; cdr3_length: 16; v_call: TRBV4-1; cdr3_nt: TGCGCCAGCAGCCAGACACCCGGGACAGGGGATGCGGGCGCTTTCTTT; cdr3_aa: CASSQTPGTGDAGAFF
d_call: .; j_call: TRBJ2-7; clone_size: .; cdr3_length: 14; v_call: TRBV6-1; cdr3_nt: TGTGCCAGCAGTGAGATCGGAGGACCCTTCGAGCAGTACTTC; cdr3_aa: CASSEIGGPFEQYF
d_call: .; j_call: TRBJ2-1; clone_size: .; cdr3_length: 16; v_call: TRBV19; cdr3_nt: TGTGCCAGTAGTAGTGGAGGGGCTAGCGAGCACAATGAGCAGTTCTTC; cdr3_aa: CASSSGGASEHNEQFF
d_call: .; j_call: TRBJ2-7; clone_size: .; cdr3_length: 14; v_call: TRBV29-1; cdr3_nt: TGCAGCGTTGAAGATCGGGAACAGGGGAGGGGGCAGTACTTC; cdr3_aa: CSVEDREQGRGQYF
d_call: .; j_call: TRBJ1-1; clone_size: once; cdr3_length: 16; v_call: TRBV6-5; cdr3_nt: TGTGCCAGCAGTTACCGATCCACAGGGATATTCACTGAAGCTTTCTTT; cdr3_aa: CASSYRSTGIFTEAFF
d_call: .; j_call: TRBJ1-4; clone_size: .; cdr3_length: 15; v_call: TRBV5-1; cdr3_nt: TGCGCCAGCAGCTTGGCCTTCGGAATGGGGGAAAAACTGTTTTTT; cdr3_aa: CASSLAFGMGEKLFF
d_call: .; j_call: TRBJ1-3; clone_size: .; cdr3_length: 19; v_call: TRBV9; cdr3_nt: TGTGCCAGCAGCCTCCCTTTAGGGATCGACGGTGGATCTGGAAACACCATATATTTT; cdr3_aa: CASSLPLGIDGGSGNTIYF
d_call: .; j_call: TRBJ1-4; clone_size: once; cdr3_length: 15; v_call: TRBV5-1; cdr3_nt: TGCGCCAGCAGCCTAGGACTCGGGAGAAACGAAAAACTGTTTTTT; cdr3_aa: CASSLGLGRNEKLFF
d_call: TRBD1; j_call: TRBJ1-1; clone_size: .; cdr3_length: 15; v_call: TRBV19; cdr3_nt: TGTGCCAGTACCGAGGGGACAGGGTTAAACACTGAAGCTTTCTTT; cdr3_aa: CASTEGTGLNTEAFF
d_call: .; j_call: TRBJ2-2; clone_size: .; cdr3_length: 14; v_call: TRBV5-6; cdr3_nt: TGTGCCAGCAGCTTGGGAGAGAACACCGGGGAGCTGTTTTTT; cdr3_aa: CASSLGENTGELFF
d_call: TRBD2; j_call: TRBJ2-1; clone_size: .; cdr3_length: 17; v_call: TRBV4-1; cdr3_nt: TGCGCCAGCAGCCAAAGGGCAACGGGAGGGCCTAAGGGTGAGCAGTTCTTC; cdr3_aa: CASSQRATGGPKGEQFF